This T cell receptor (beta chain) was found in a study of T cell changes during pregnancy in multiple sclerosis. Method: immunoSEQ multiplex PCR; TCRdb's copy keeps in-frame clones and lacks some. The sample contains 35,000 to 50,000 clones, over 85% of which appear only once. V was clipped by 2 bases and J by 2 bases, with 12 bases between them. The CDR3 is 15 amino acids. Germline-derived CDR1 and CDR2 are MNHEY and SVGAGI. Here the sequenced sample was CD4+ T cells from peripheral blood mononuclear cells, taken in the first trimester of pregnancy. The rearrangement joins TRBV6-5 to TRBJ1-1; unclear D gene. The clonotype comes from a female donor with multiple sclerosis, enrolled in a pregnancy study. The CDR3 reads CASSYASHGNTEAFF. CDR3 coding DNA: TGTGCCAGCAGTTACGCGAGCCATGGTAACACTGAAGCTTTCTTT.